This T cell receptor beta chain is drawn from a study of cytomegalovirus exposure and HLA in healthy donors (dated by TCRdb to 2016 to 2017). Regarding the research as a whole: An earlier analysis of some 620 of the donors reported roughly 300 Gb of sequence data and roughly 120 million unique TCR beta sequences obtained from around 190 million T cells. An early release covering 500 to 750 HLA-typed donors comprised around 300 gigabases of sequencing data and tens of millions of unique TCR sequences. Of the 398 genotyped donors, roughly 80% fell in the genetic ancestry cluster associated with self-reported Caucasian donors. The aim of the study was to test whether cataloging public T cell receptors could identify signatures of past pathogen exposure. Using immunosequencing, the study profiled T cell repertoires from fewer than 700 subjects and related those repertoires to cytomegalovirus serostatus. Along with the approximately 620-subject first cohort, a separate validation cohort of 120 different subjects was used. High-throughput TCR immunosequencing, statistical association of individual TCRs with disease status, and machine learning were combined to predict cytomegalovirus infection status. A later analysis re-analyzed previously published TCR beta repertoires from about 730 donors and added high-resolution HLA genotyping to study TCR occurrence patterns. Rather than drawing on any new phenotypic data, the later analysis identified candidate immune exposures from TCR beta sequences and the way those sequences occurred across donors. An earlier analysis of 587 of the donors used high-throughput TCR beta sequencing to judge whether each TCR beta V gene segment behaved as functional or pseudogenic. Donor age, sex, ethnicity and CMV serostatus were collected together with the repertoire data. Genome-wide SNP genotypes for about 65% of the roughly 670 donors were used in a later genetic analysis, which treated that subset as a discovery cohort. Every discovery cohort repertoire had been produced on one sequencing platform. HLA typing covered class I and class II loci at four-digit resolution. The number of typed donors differed by locus: about 629-630 for A, B, C, DRB1 and DQB1; approximately 540 for DQA1; approximately 600 for DPA1; and around 450 for DPB1. A few DR-DQ haplotypes were treated as single units for association and clustering because of strong linkage in the cohort. Across around 400 genotyped donors of the cohort, an average of approximately 220,000 unique TCR beta nucleotide sequences per donor were sequenced, and about a sixth of those sequences were non-productive.

Library creation used the immunoSEQ multiplex PCR assay. For the multiplex PCR, a mixture combining 60 forward primers for TCR Vbeta segments and 13 reverse primers for TCR Jbeta segments was used. A multiplex PCR assay on genomic DNA amplified the CDR3 region of rearranged TCR beta genes. On the Illumina HiSeq System, the amplified TCR beta libraries were sequenced as 87-base-pair reads. The paper's processing steps were these. In a later analysis, 70 million to 95 million unique TCR beta chains were counted across the roughly 700 repertoires, and roughly 10 million of these chains were shared by at least two donors. Raw reads were error-corrected and collapsed into unique sequences with a nearest-neighbor algorithm that merged closely related sequences to remove PCR and sequencing errors. V, D and J gene segments were assigned by aligning CDR3 sequences to IMGT reference sequences. Each retained sequence needed at least a six-nucleotide match to both a V gene segment and a J gene segment. A rearrangement was called productive if the CDR3 had no stop codons and remained in frame with V and J, and every other rearrangement was called non-productive. CDR3 was defined according to IMGT convention as the region running from the second conserved V-encoded cysteine to the conserved J-encoded phenylalanine. The earlier analysis of a few hundred of the donors excluded any sequence lacking an unambiguous match to a single V gene segment. An earlier analysis of approximately 590 of the donors classified V segments as functional when productive rearrangements were above 56.7% and as segregating when the standard deviation between donors was above 5%. A statistical classification framework was built to diagnose cytomegalovirus status from the catalog of TCR beta chain sequences. V and J gene assignment, in a later analysis, came from comparing TCR nucleotide sequences with IMGT/GENE-DB human TR gene sequences. The TCRdist pipeline was used in a later analysis to assign CDR3 sequences and most-parsimonious VDJ recombination scenarios. In a later analysis, each TCR beta chain was defined by its CDR3 amino acid sequence together with its V-gene family, and reads without a unique V-gene family were excluded. As a way to deal with suspected cross-contamination and a sequencing artifact, a later analysis dropped nearly 600 nucleotide sequences that were highly shared and had low generation probability. In a later analysis, a clonal expansion index was calculated for each public chain from normalized within-repertoire ranks of inferred template counts. Generation probabilities in a later analysis came from a VDJ recombination model fitted to out-of-frame rearrangements, and those results were checked against IGoR. In a later analysis, hypergeometric tests were used to score TCR-TCR, TCR-HLA and TCR-CMV co-occurrence, with a repertoire-size bias correction applied to TCR pairs. To estimate false discovery rates, a later analysis permuted the HLA or CMV assignments 20 times. In a later analysis, co-occurring TCRs were grouped using DBSCAN, and TCRdist sequence similarity was added for clustering within HLA-allele-positive subsets. Co-occurrence clustering excluded repertoires with fewer than 30,000 or more than 120,000 public chains, plus five with anomalous nucleotide sharing. This is the immuneACCESS table as TCRdb keeps it, with only in-frame sequences that have V and J called. A part of the clones is gone; compared with another copy, unresolved V genes explain less than half, and the rest is unexplained. V, J and clone size reflect that table, while D and trimming were determined from the DNA. The sample includes 250,000 to 350,000 clones, with 70% to 90% observed a single time. The biggest ten clones account for 3.5% to 4.5% of the sample.

Turning to this clone: The clone's antigen remains unknown. No much larger clone is present one base from it, and per-base qualities are unavailable.

Paper-wide results and their limitations: Cytomegalovirus status was reported to be diagnosed by the classifier with high specificity and sensitivity in both the original and validation cohorts. Because the 87-base-pair reads could not distinguish some IMGT-functional V segments, including TRBV6-2 and TRBV6-3, those segments were excluded. The study gave a list of 150 to 200 TCR beta chains associated with cytomegalovirus. Presence/absence analyses assumed roughly uniform sequencing depth across donors, an assumption that may not hold. In a later analysis, the rate of TCR association differed among HLA loci, with DRB1 alleles having the most associated TCRs and HLA-C alleles having the fewest. In this cohort, only TCR beta chains were sequenced, and detectable features were limited by the absence of alpha or paired-chain data. Strong co-occurrence of HLA alleles, especially DR and DQ, made assigning TCR associations to individual alleles difficult. In vitro tests confirmed that a few of the cytomegalovirus-associated TCR beta chains recognize cytomegalovirus antigens. The authors suggested that the approach could potentially be generalized to other disease states and immunological phenotypes. Compared with the approximately 600-donor mean, donors in an Asian-associated ancestry cluster had fewer N-insertions in productive TCRs, according to a later genetic analysis. Specific HLA alleles were associated with 15,000 to 20,000 TCR beta sequences at a false discovery rate of 0.05 in a later analysis. Across donors, most TCR sequences were observed very rarely, whereas some public TCRs were present in many individuals. A further reported finding was that TCR beta sequences accurately predicted the HLA-A and HLA-B alleles for most subjects in the first cohort. In a later analysis, HLA-associated TCR beta chains were found to be more clonally expanded and to have lower generation probabilities than equally common non-associated chains. The earlier analysis of 587 of the donors excluded some 16 rarely observed V segments, including chromosome 9 orphons, because counts were too low. For the cohort, immune exposure information was limited to CMV serostatus. A later analysis found that most CMV-associated TCR beta chains appeared HLA-restricted, with HLA associations seemingly driven largely by CMV exposure. Several of the top co-occurrence clusters appeared to be linked to parvovirus B19, influenza, CMV and Epstein-Barr virus, according to a later analysis. In an earlier analysis of roughly 500 of the donors, most TCR beta V segments appeared in productive rearrangements about 87% or about 30% of the time, broadly matching IMGT annotations. An association between a missense DCLRE1C variant and V-gene and J-gene trimming of TCR beta chains was found in a later genetic analysis and replicated in an independent cohort. Because some donors lacked HLA typing at each locus, the association tests relied only on the typed subset. Correlated functional status among segregating V segments might reflect linkage disequilibrium, but an unknown experimental factor could not be ruled out. A group of highly shared sequence variants was considered likely to be a technical artifact of the sequencing pipeline.

The cohort was made up of 650 to 700 healthy bone marrow donors. At the time of sampling, every cohort member was nominally healthy, though immune exposures that went unrecorded were likely present. The donor was CMV seropositive and was included in the group of 270 or so seropositive cohort members. A peripheral blood sample was provided by each donor, and peripheral blood mononuclear cells were used for TCR beta sequencing. Genomic DNA was extracted from the blood cell samples with the Qiagen DNeasy Blood Extraction Kit. Trimming removed 4 bases from V and 0 bases from J; the gene matches leave 5 bases unexplained. The CDR3 has 14 amino acids, counting the end cysteine and phenylalanine. Of the read, only the CDR3 DNA is kept; its 42 bases are in frame from base 1. In the germline V gene, CDR1 corresponds to SQVTM and CDR2 to ANQGSEA.

The rearrangement combines TRBV29-1 with TRBJ1-1; TRBD1 agrees with 7 junctional bases. The sequence was obtained from a man aged 40-50 years in good health and CMV-seropositive. The sample consisted of PBMCs. The CDR3 sequence is CSVGGGTMNTEAFF. The sequence in DNA is TGCAGCGTTGGAGGGGGCACCATGAACACTGAAGCTTTCTTT.